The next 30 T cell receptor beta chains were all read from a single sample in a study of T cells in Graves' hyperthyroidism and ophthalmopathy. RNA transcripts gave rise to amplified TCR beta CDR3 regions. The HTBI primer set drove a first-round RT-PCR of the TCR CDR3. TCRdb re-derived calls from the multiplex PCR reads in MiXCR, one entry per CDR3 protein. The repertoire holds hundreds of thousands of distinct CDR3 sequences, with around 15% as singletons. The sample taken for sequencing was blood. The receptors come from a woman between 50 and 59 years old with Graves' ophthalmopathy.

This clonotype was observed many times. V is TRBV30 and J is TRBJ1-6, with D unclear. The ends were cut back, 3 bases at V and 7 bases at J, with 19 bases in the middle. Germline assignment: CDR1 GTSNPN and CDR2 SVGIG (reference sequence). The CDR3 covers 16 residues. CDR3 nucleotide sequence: TGTGCCTGGAGGTCAAACCCCGGGGATCTGAATTCACCCCTCCACTTT. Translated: CAWRSNPGDLNSPLHF.

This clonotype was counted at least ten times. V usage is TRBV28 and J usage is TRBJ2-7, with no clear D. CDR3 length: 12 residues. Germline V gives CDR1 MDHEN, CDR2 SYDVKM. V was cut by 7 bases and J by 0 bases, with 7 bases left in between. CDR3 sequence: CASKQSSYEQYF. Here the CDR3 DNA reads TGTGCCAGCAAGCAAAGCTCCTACGAGCAGTACTTC. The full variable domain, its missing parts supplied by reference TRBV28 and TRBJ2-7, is DVKVTQSSRYLVKRTGEKVFLECVQDMDHENMFWYRQDPGLGLRLIYFSYDVKMKEKGDIPEGYSVSREKKERFSLILESASTNQTSMYLCASKQSSYEQYFGPGTRLTVT.

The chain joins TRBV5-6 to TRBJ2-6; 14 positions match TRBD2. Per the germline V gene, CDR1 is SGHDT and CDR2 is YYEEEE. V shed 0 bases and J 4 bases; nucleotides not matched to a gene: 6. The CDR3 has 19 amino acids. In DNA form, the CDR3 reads TGTGCCAGCAGCTTGGGACTAGCGGGAGGGGTTCGAGGGGCCAACGTCCTGACTTTC. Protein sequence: CASSLGLAGGVRGANVLTF.

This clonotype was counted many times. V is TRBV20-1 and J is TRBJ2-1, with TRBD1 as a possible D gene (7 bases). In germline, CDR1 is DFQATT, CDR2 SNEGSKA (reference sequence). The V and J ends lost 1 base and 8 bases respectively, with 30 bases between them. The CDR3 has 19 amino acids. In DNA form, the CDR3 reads TGCAGTGCTAGAGGGGGGGACAGTCCTCAGTGGCGGAAGCCCGATGAGCAGTTCTTC. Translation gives CSARGGDSPQWRKPDEQFF.

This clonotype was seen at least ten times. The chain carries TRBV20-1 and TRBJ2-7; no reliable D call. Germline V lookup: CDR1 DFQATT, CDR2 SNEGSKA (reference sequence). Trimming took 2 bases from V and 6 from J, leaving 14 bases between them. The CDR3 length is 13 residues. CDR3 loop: CSARRIQPGEQYF. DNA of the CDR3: TGCAGTGCTAGAAGAATACAACCTGGCGAGCAGTACTTC.

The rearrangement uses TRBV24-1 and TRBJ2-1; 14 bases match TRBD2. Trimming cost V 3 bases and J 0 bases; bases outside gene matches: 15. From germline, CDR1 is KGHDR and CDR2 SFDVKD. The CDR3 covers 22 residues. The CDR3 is CATSDIGLAGGNKISSYNEQFF. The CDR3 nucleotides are TGTGCCACCAGTGATATTGGACTAGCGGGAGGAAACAAAATCAGCTCCTACAATGAGCAGTTCTTC.

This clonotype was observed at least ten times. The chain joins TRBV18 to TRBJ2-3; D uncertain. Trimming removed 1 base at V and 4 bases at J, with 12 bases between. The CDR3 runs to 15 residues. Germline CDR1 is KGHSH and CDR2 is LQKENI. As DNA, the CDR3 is TGTGCCAGCTCACCACGGGGTTTAAATCCAGATACGCAGTATTTT. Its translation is CASSPRGLNPDTQYF. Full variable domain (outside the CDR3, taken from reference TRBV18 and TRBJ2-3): NAGVMQNPRHLVRRRGQEARLRCSPMKGHSHVYWYRQLPEEGLKFMVYLQKENIIDESGMPKERFSAEFPKEGPSILRIQQVVRGDSAAYFCASSPRGLNPDTQYFGPGTRLTVL.

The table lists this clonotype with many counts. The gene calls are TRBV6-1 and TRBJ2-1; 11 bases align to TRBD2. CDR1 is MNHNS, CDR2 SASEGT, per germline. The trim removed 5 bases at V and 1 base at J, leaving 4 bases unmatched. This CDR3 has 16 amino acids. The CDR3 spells CASSWPSGGSYNEQFF. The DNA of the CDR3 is TGTGCCAGCAGTTGGCCTAGCGGGGGGTCCTACAATGAGCAGTTCTTC.

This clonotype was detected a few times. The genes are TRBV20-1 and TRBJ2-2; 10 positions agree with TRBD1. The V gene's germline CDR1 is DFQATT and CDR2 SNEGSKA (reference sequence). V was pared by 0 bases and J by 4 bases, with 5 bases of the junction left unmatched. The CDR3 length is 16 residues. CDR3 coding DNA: TGCAGTGCTAGAGATTCCCGACAGGGGGCCACCGGGGAGCTGTTTTTT. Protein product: CSARDSRQGATGELFF.

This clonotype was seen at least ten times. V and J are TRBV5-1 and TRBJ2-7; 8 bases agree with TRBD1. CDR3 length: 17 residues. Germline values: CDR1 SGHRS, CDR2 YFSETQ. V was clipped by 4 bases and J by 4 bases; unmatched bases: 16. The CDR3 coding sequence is TGCGCCAGCAGCCCGCTCTCCTCACAGGGGGTCGGTTACGAGCAGTACTTC. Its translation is CASSPLSSQGVGYEQYF.

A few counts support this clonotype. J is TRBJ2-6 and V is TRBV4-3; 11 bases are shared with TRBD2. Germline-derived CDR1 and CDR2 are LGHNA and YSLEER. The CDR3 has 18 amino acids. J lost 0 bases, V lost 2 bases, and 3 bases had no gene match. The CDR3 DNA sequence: TGCGCCAGCAGCCAAAGACTAGCGGGGACCTCTGGGGCCAACGTCCTGACTTTC. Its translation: CASSQRLAGTSGANVLTF.

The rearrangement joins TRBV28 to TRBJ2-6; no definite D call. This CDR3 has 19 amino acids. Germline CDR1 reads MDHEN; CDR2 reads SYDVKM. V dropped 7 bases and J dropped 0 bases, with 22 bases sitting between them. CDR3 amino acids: CASTRPGSLISSGANVLTF. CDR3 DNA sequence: TGTGCCAGCACCCGCCCCGGCAGCTTAATTAGCTCTGGGGCCAACGTCCTGACTTTC.

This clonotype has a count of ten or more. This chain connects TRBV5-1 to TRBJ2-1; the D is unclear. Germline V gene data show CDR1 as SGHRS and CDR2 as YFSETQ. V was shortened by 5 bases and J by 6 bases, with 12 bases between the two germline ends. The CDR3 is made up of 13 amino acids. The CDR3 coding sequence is TGCGCCAGCAGTTCCCGGGTGGGCAATGAGCAGTTCTTC. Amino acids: CASSSRVGNEQFF.

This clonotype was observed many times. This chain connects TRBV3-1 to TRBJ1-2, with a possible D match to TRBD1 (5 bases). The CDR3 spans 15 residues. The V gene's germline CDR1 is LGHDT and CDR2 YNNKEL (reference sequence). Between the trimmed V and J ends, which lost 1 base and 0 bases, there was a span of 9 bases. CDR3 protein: CASSQGDAANYGYTF. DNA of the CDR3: TGTGCCAGCAGCCAAGGGGACGCTGCTAACTATGGCTACACCTTC.

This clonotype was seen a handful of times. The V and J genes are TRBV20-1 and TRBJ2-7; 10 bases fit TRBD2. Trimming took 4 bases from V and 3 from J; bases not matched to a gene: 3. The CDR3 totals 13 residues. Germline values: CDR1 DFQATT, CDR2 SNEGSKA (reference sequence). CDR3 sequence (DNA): TGCAGTGCTAATAGCGGGAGGCTCTACGAGCAGTACTTC. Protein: CSANSGRLYEQYF.

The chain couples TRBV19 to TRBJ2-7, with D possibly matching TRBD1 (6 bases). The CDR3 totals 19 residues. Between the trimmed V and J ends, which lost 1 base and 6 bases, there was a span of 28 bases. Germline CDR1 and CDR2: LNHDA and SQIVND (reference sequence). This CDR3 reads CASSIAYRVTKGNAFEQYF. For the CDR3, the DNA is TGTGCCAGTAGTATAGCTTACAGGGTAACGAAAGGAAACGCTTTCGAGCAGTACTTC.

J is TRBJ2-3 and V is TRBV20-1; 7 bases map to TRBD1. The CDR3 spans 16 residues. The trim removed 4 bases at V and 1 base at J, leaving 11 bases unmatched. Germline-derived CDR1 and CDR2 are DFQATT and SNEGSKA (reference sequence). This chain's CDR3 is CSANFYRGSGTDTQYF. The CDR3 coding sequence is TGCAGTGCTAATTTTTACAGGGGTTCTGGCACAGATACGCAGTATTTT.

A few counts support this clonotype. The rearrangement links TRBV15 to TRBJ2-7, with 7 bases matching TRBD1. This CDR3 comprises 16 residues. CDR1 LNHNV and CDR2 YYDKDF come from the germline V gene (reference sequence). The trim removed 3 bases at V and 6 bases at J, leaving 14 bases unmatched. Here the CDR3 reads CATSSPRGRGLSEQYF. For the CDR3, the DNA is TGTGCCACCAGCAGCCCCCGGGGAAGGGGGCTGAGCGAGCAGTACTTC.

In nucleotides, the CDR3 is TGTGCCAGCAGCGGACAGCACTATGGCTACACCTTC. Translation gives CASSGQHYGYTF. The genes are TRBV28 and TRBJ1-2, with a weak D call TRBD1 (6 bases). Germline V lookup: CDR1 MDHEN, CDR2 SYDVKM. The CDR3 has 12 residues. V gave up 6 bases and J gave up 3 bases, with 8 bases separating them.

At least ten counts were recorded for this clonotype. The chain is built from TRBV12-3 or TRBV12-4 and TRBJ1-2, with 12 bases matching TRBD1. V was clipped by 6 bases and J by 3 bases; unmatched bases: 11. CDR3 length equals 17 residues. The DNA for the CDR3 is TGTGCCAGCAGCCCCCGGGACAGGGGGCTTGGTGACTATGGCTACACCTTC. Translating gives CASSPRDRGLGDYGYTF.

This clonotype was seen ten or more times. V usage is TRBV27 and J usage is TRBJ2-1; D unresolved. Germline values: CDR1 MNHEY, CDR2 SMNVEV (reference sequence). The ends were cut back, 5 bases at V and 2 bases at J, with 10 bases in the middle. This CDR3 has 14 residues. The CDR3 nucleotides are TGTGCCAGCAGTAAGGGATCCACCTACAATGAGCAGTTCTTC. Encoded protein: CASSKGSTYNEQFF.

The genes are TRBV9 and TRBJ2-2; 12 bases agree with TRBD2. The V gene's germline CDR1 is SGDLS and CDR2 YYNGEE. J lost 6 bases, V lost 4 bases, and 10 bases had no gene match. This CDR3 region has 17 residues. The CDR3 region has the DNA TGTGCCAGCAGCTCGAGGACTAGCGGGATATTCGCCGGGGAGCTGTTTTTT. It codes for CASSSRTSGIFAGELFF.

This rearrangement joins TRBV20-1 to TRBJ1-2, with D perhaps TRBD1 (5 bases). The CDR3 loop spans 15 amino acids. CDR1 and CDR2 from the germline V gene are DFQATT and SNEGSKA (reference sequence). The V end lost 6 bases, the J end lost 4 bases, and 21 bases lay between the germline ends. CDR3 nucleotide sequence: TGCAGTGCGGAAGTCTGGACCGACAGCCTCTATGGCTACACCTTC. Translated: CSAEVWTDSLYGYTF.

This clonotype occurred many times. CDR3 region: CASSYRNSAPGSYEQYF. DNA of the CDR3: TGTGCCAGCAGTTACCGGAACTCGGCTCCAGGTTCGTACGAGCAGTACTTC. The rearrangement uses TRBV6-6 and TRBJ2-7, with unresolved D. V gave up 2 bases and J gave up 4 bases, with 21 bases separating them. The CDR3 is 17 amino acids. The germline V gene has CDR1 MNHNY and CDR2 SVGAGI (reference sequence).

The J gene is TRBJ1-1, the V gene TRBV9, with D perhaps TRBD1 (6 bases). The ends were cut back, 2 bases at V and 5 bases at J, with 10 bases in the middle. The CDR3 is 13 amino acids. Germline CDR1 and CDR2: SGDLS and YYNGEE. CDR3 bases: TGTGCCAGCAGCGTGTCAGGGGCAACTGAAGCTTTCTTT. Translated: CASSVSGATEAFF. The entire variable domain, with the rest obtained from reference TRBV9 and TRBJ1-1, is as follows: DSGVTQTPKHLITATGQRVTLRCSPRSGDLSVYWYQQSLDQGLQFLIQYYNGEERAKGNILERFSAQQFPDLHSELNLSSLELGDSALYFCASSVSGATEAFFGQGTRLTVV.

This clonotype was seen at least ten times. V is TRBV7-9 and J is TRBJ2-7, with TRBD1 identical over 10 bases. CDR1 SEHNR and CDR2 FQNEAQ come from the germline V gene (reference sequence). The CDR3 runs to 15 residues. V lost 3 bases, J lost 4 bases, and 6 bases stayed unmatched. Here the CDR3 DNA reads TGTGCCAGCAGCTTCCGGGACAGGGGACAATACGAGCAGTACTTC. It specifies CASSFRDRGQYEQYF.

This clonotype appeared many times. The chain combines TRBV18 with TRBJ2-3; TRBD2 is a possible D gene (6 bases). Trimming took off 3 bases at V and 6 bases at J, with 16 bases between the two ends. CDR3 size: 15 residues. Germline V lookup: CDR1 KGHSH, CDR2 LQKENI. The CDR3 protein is CASSPWTQEGDTQYF. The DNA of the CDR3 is TGTGCCAGCTCACCGTGGACGCAGGAGGGGGATACGCAGTATTTT.

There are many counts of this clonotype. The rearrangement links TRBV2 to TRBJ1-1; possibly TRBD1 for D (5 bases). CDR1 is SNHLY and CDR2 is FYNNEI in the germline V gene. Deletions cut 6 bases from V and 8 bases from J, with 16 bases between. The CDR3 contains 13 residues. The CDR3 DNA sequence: TGTGCCAGCAGGCACGACTTTAACAGGGAAGCTTTCTTT. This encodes CASRHDFNREAFF.

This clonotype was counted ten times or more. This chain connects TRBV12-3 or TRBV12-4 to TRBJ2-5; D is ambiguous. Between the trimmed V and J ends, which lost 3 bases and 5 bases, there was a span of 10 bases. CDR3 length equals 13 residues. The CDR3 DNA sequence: TGTGCCAGCAGTTTTGTACAGACTGAGACCCAGTACTTC. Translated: CASSFVQTETQYF.

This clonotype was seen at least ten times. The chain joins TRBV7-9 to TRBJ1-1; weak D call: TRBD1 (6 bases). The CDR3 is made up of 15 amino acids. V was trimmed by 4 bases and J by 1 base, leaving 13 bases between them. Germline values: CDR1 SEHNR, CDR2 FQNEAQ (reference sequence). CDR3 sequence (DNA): TGTGCCAGCAGCTCAAGGGGGTCAGGGAACACTGAAGCTTTCTTT. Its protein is CASSSRGSGNTEAFF. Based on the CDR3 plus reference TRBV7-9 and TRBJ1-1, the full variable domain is DTGVSQNPRHKITKRGQNVTFRCDPISEHNRLYWYRQTLGQGPEFLTYFQNEAQLEKSRLLSDRFSAERPKGSFSTLEIQRTEQGDSAMYLCASSSRGSGNTEAFFGQGTRLTVV.